These 19 T cell receptor beta chains came from one sample sequenced in a study of cytomegalovirus exposure and HLA in healthy donors. The PCR made use of 60 Vbeta and 13 Jbeta primers. This table comes from immunoSEQ multiplex PCR, and its TCRdb copy is limited to in-frame clones, with some not included. The data contain about 140,000 clones, roughly 75% of them singletons. The sequenced sample consisted of PBMCs. These TCRs come from a young man in good health and CMV-seropositive.

In DNA, the CDR3 is TGTGCCAGCAGTGATTGGGGGACTTTGAACACTGAAGCTTTCTTT. It codes for CASSDWGTLNTEAFF. The chain couples TRBV6-1 to TRBJ1-1; tentatively, D is TRBD1 (5 bases). V shed 3 bases and J shed 0 bases, with 11 bases lying between them. The germline V gene encodes CDR1 MNHNS and CDR2 SASEGT. The CDR3 is 15 residues long.

The rearrangement uses TRBV2 and TRBJ2-4; the match to TRBD2 covers 11 bases. V gave up 4 bases and J gave up 1 base; unmatched junction bases: 12. CDR3 length: 19 amino acids. CDR1 SNHLY and CDR2 FYNNEI come from the germline V gene. CDR3 nucleotide sequence: TGTGCCAGCAGTGTCCCCGGGACTAGCGGAAATGGGGCCAAAAACATTCAGTACTTC. This gives the protein CASSVPGTSGNGAKNIQYF.

This sequence joins TRBV4-2 and TRBJ2-6; D perhaps matches TRBD2 (6 bases). The CDR3 covers 16 residues. Germline V gene sequence: CDR1 LGHNA, CDR2 YNFKEQ. V was clipped by 0 bases and J by 2 bases, with 8 bases between them. CDR3 sequence: CASSQESGAGANVLTF. The CDR3 DNA is TGTGCCAGCAGCCAAGAGTCGGGGGCTGGGGCCAACGTCCTGACTTTC.

V gene TRBV2 combines with J gene TRBJ2-5; 8 bases align to TRBD2. CDR3 length: 15 amino acids. With V trimmed by 5 bases and J by 1 base, 6 bases remained unmatched. Germline lookup yields CDR1 SNHLY and CDR2 FYNNEI. The CDR3 DNA sequence: TGTGCCAGCAGTCTTACTAGCGGCCCCCAAGAGACCCAGTACTTC. It specifies CASSLTSGPQETQYF.

Only a few counts were recorded for this clone. The chain carries TRBV19 and TRBJ1-4; TRBD1 is a possible D gene (5 bases). This CDR3 is 13 amino acids long. CDR1 and CDR2 from the germline V gene are LNHDA and SQIVND (reference sequence). The V and J ends lost 10 bases and 8 bases respectively, with 17 bases between them. Here the CDR3 DNA reads TGTGCCACTATGTCGGGGGTGGAAGAAAAACTGTTTTTT. Protein sequence: CATMSGVEEKLFF.

This clone has just one count. V gene TRBV5-8 combines with J gene TRBJ2-7; 11 positions match TRBD2. The germline gives CDR1 SGHTS, CDR2 YDEGEE. This CDR3 comprises 15 residues. J was trimmed by 0 bases and V by 5 bases; bases with no gene match: 4. The DNA of the CDR3 is TGTGCCAGCAGGATAGCGGGAGGGAGCTCCTACGAGCAGTACTTC. Translated, it gives CASRIAGGSSYEQYF.

This clone was recorded a few times. V gene TRBV7-9 combines with J gene TRBJ1-1, with D possibly TRBD1 on 5 matching bases. The ends were cut back, 5 bases at V and 4 bases at J, with 17 bases in the middle. The V gene's germline CDR1 is SEHNR and CDR2 FQNEAQ (reference sequence). This CDR3 contains 15 residues. CDR3 protein: CASSARAGDGTEAFF. CDR3 in DNA: TGTGCCAGCAGCGCCAGGGCGGGAGATGGCACTGAAGCTTTCTTT.

The chain links TRBV11-2 to TRBJ1-2, with TRBD1 matching over 8 bases. V was clipped by 5 bases and J by 4 bases; unmatched bases: 6. The CDR3 extends over 14 amino acids. CDR1 is SGHAT and CDR2 is FQNNGV in the germline V gene. The CDR3 DNA follows: TGTGCCAGCAGCCTCGACAGGGGTACCTATGGCTACACCTTC. Its translation is CASSLDRGTYGYTF.

The sample holds a few counts of this clone. V gene TRBV30 combines with J gene TRBJ1-6; D call uncertain. V lost 2 bases and J lost 8, with 10 bases in between. Per germline, CDR1 GTSNPN and CDR2 SVGIG (reference sequence). The CDR3 is 13 residues long. The CDR3 loop reads CAWSLNQDSPLHF. The DNA of the CDR3 is TGTGCCTGGAGTCTAAATCAGGATTCACCCCTCCACTTT.

This rearrangement joins TRBV5-1 to TRBJ2-7, with 7 bases lining up with TRBD2. The V and J ends lost 0 bases and 2 bases, in that order; junction bases with no gene match: 8. CDR3 size: 16 residues. Germline values: CDR1 SGHRS, CDR2 YFSETQ. The CDR3 DNA reads as TGCGCCAGCAGCTTGGGACTAGCCCGTTCTACCTACGAGCAGTACTTC. Its translation: CASSLGLARSTYEQYF. The entire variable domain, with the rest obtained from reference TRBV5-1 and TRBJ2-7, is as follows: KAGVTQTPRYLIKTRGQQVTLSCSPISGHRSVSWYQQTPGQGLQFLFEYFSETQRNKGNFPGRFSGRQFSNSRSEMNVSTLELGDSALYLCASSLGLARSTYEQYFGPGTRLTVT.

The V gene is TRBV6-5, the J gene TRBJ1-1; TRBD1 might be the D (6 bases). The CDR3 covers 13 residues. Germline V gives CDR1 MNHEY, CDR2 SVGAGI. V was trimmed by 4 bases and J by 1 base, leaving 7 bases between them. Written as DNA, the CDR3 is TGTGCCAGCAGTTCCAGGGGGAACACTGAAGCTTTCTTT. Its protein product is CASSSRGNTEAFF.

The V and J genes are TRBV29-1 and TRBJ1-3; TRBD1 might be the D (5 bases). The V end was cut by 3 bases, the J end by 0 bases, with 6 bases between. The CDR3 spans 13 residues. Germline values: CDR1 SQVTM, CDR2 ANQGSEA. The CDR3 protein is CSVEGLSGNTIYF. DNA of the CDR3: TGCAGCGTTGAGGGGCTCTCTGGAAACACCATATATTTT.

This clone turned up a few times. V is TRBV28 and J is TRBJ2-2; 7 nucleotides agree with TRBD1. This CDR3 is built from 13 residues. Germline lookup yields CDR1 MDHEN and CDR2 SYDVKM. The ends lost 6 bases at V and 6 bases at J; junction bases unmatched: 4. CDR3 sequence (DNA): TGTGCCAGCAGGAAGGGGGCGGCCGGGGAGCTGTTTTTT. Its protein is CASRKGAAGELFF. Looking up the rest from reference TRBV28 and TRBJ2-2 gives the full variable domain: DVKVTQSSRYLVKRTGEKVFLECVQDMDHENMFWYRQDPGLGLRLIYFSYDVKMKEKGDIPEGYSVSREKKERFSLILESASTNQTSMYLCASRKGAAGELFFGEGSRLTVL.

The V and J genes are TRBV15 and TRBJ2-7, with D tentatively TRBD1 (6 bases). In germline, CDR1 is LNHNV, CDR2 YYDKDF (reference sequence). The CDR3 has 17 residues. V lost 1 base and J lost 2, with 18 bases in between. DNA of the CDR3: TGTGCCACCAGCAGAGCGGTTTCACAGACAGGTGCCTACGAGCAGTACTTC. Translating gives CATSRAVSQTGAYEQYF.

This chain joins TRBV28 and TRBJ2-3, with D possibly being TRBD2 (5 bases). V was shortened by 5 bases and J by 6 bases, with 24 bases between the two germline ends. There are 17 residues in the CDR3. Germline V CDR1 and CDR2: MDHEN, SYDVKM. The CDR3 loop is CASSPRALRGNLDTQYF. CDR3 in DNA: TGTGCCAGCAGTCCGCGGGCCCTTCGGGGAAACTTGGATACGCAGTATTTT. Together with reference TRBV28 and TRBJ2-3, the CDR3 gives the full variable domain: DVKVTQSSRYLVKRTGEKVFLECVQDMDHENMFWYRQDPGLGLRLIYFSYDVKMKEKGDIPEGYSVSREKKERFSLILESASTNQTSMYLCASSPRALRGNLDTQYFGPGTRLTVL.

The chain combines TRBV14 with TRBJ1-4, with 10 bases matching TRBD1. The CDR3 consists of 15 residues. Germline-derived CDR1 and CDR2 are SGHDN and FVKESK. After removal of 0 bases from V and 8 bases from J, the junction contained 3 bases not matched to a gene. The CDR3 sequence: CASSQDGTGVEKLFF. The CDR3 nucleotides read TGTGCCAGCAGCCAAGATGGGACAGGGGTAGAAAAACTGTTTTTT.

The genes are TRBV5-1 and TRBJ2-5; 9 positions match TRBD2. The CDR3 is made up of 17 amino acids. The germline gives CDR1 SGHRS, CDR2 YFSETQ. V lost 1 base, J lost 4 bases, and 11 bases stayed unmatched. CDR3 loop: CASSLLPLGTSSETQYF. The CDR3, as DNA: TGCGCCAGCAGCTTGCTTCCCTTGGGGACTAGCTCAGAGACCCAGTACTTC.

The DNA of the CDR3 is TGTGCCAGCAGCCGGGGAGGAGCTTACGAGCAGTACTTC. As protein: CASSRGGAYEQYF. V is TRBV7-3 and J is TRBJ2-7; D possibly corresponds to TRBD2 (6 bases). CDR1 SGHTA and CDR2 FQGTGA come from the germline V gene. V was shortened by 5 bases and J by 4 bases, with 12 bases between the two germline ends. CDR3 size: 13 residues. Full variable domain (rest looked up from reference TRBV7-3 and TRBJ2-7): GAGVSQTPSNKVTEKGKYVELRCDPISGHTALYWYRQSLGQGPEFLIYFQGTGAADDSGLPNDRFFAVRPEGSVSTLKIQRTERGDSAVYLCASSRGGAYEQYFGPGTRLTVT.

The chain combines TRBV15 with TRBJ2-1; 8 nucleotides agree with TRBD2. The CDR3 has 15 amino acids. The junction had 10 bases not matched to a gene; V was cut back by 5 bases and J by 7 bases. Germline V gene lookup returns CDR1 LNHNV and CDR2 YYDKDF (reference sequence). This chain's CDR3 is CATSPLAGPGNEQFF. The CDR3 region has the DNA TGTGCCACCAGCCCCTTAGCGGGACCCGGGAATGAGCAGTTCTTC.